A single sample is the source of the 27 T cell receptor beta chains below, sequenced in a study of T cells in Graves' hyperthyroidism and ophthalmopathy. The CDR3 regions of TCR beta were amplified from RNA transcripts. HTBI primers were employed in a first-round RT-PCR of the TCR CDR3. TCRdb ran MiXCR on the multiplex PCR reads and lists one entry per CDR3 protein. The table lists 410,000 or so distinct CDR3 sequences, approximately 15% of them singletons. Material: blood. These receptors all come from a man aged 18 to 29 with Graves' ophthalmopathy.

The genes are TRBV15 and TRBJ1-5, with a tentative D call TRBD1 (6 bases). The CDR3 consists of 15 residues. V lost 0 bases to trimming and J lost 9 bases, with 15 bases between them. Germline CDR1 is LNHNV and CDR2 is YYDKDF (reference sequence). CDR3 bases: TGTGCCACCAGCAGAGATCAGGGGATGGGGCGGCCCCAGCATTTT. Translated: CATSRDQGMGRPQHF.

This clonotype was seen at least ten times. The genes are TRBV5-1 and TRBJ2-1; 15 positions agree with TRBD2. The CDR3 runs to 16 residues. Looked up from germline, CDR1 is SGHRS and CDR2 is YFSETQ. V shed 4 bases, J shed 8 bases, and the junction held 7 bases outside the gene matches. CDR3 sequence reads: CASSTGLAGGTDEQFF. In DNA, the CDR3 is TGCGCCAGCAGCACTGGACTAGCGGGGGGGACTGATGAGCAGTTCTTC.

A single count supports this clonotype. The conserved phenylalanine or tryptophan is not found at the CDR3 terminus, so this likely reflects a read error. The CDR3 bases are TGTGCCATCAGTGTTTTTTTAGAGGGAGAGACCCAGTACCTC. Its protein is CAISVFLEGETQYL. This rearrangement joins TRBV10-3 to TRBJ2-5, with D perhaps TRBD2 (5 bases). Germline values: CDR1 ENHRY, CDR2 SYGVKD. This CDR3 is built from 14 residues. The ends were cut back, 4 bases at V and 4 bases at J, with 13 bases in the middle.

J is TRBJ1-6 and V is TRBV14; TRBD1 matches at 9 bases. The germline gives CDR1 SGHDN, CDR2 FVKESK. The CDR3 runs to 15 residues. The trim removed 2 bases at V and 9 bases at J, leaving 5 bases unmatched. The chain's CDR3 is CASSQQWTGASPLHF. In nucleotides, the CDR3 is TGTGCCAGCAGCCAACAGTGGACAGGGGCTTCACCCCTCCACTTT. Combining the CDR3 with reference TRBV14 and TRBJ1-6 gives the whole variable domain EAGVTQFPSHSVIEKGQTVTLRCDPISGHDNLYWYRRVMGKEIKFLLHFVKESKQDESGMPNNRFLAERTGGTYSTLKVQPAELEDSGVYFCASSQQWTGASPLHFGNGTRLTVT.

This clonotype was seen repeatedly, ten times or more. The gene calls are TRBV11-3 and TRBJ2-3; D not resolved. Germline values: CDR1 SGHNT, CDR2 YENEEA. Trimming took 5 bases from V and 8 from J, leaving 14 bases between them. CDR3 length equals 13 residues. Here the CDR3 DNA reads TGTGCCAGCAGCCCCAGTCGGGTTGGTACGCAGTATTTT. Protein sequence: CASSPSRVGTQYF.

Written as DNA, the CDR3 is TGCAGTGCTCCCTTACTCTATGGCTACACCTTC. It specifies CSAPLLYGYTF. V gene TRBV20-1 combines with J gene TRBJ1-2; D gene ambiguous. Germline lookup yields CDR1 DFQATT and CDR2 SNEGSKA (reference sequence). V was cut by 5 bases and J by 4 bases, with 8 bases left in between. The CDR3 consists of 11 residues.

This clonotype was observed many times. The chain joins TRBV11-2 to TRBJ2-7, with 8 bases fitting TRBD2. The CDR3 has 16 amino acids. The J segment lost 1 base and the V segment lost 1 base, leaving 6 bases of the junction unmatched. CDR1 and CDR2 (germline): SGHAT, FQNNGV. In DNA, the CDR3 is TGTGCCAGCAGCTTAGCCGGTTCTAGCGGGTCCTACGAGCAGTACTTC. Its protein is CASSLAGSSGSYEQYF.

This clonotype was observed at least ten times. The CDR3 is CASNPQGVKNIQYF. The CDR3 bases are TGTGCCAGCAACCCCCAAGGAGTCAAAAACATTCAGTACTTC. The rearrangement joins TRBV2 to TRBJ2-4; no reliable D call. This CDR3 spans 14 amino acids. Germline V gene data show CDR1 as SNHLY and CDR2 as FYNNEI. V shed 7 bases and J shed 3 bases, with 13 bases lying between them.

This clonotype has a handful of counts. This chain links TRBV12-3 or TRBV12-4 with TRBJ1-4; 8 bases fit TRBD1. J was trimmed by 7 bases and V by 4 bases; bases with no gene match: 5. This CDR3 is 14 amino acids long. The CDR3 reads CASSSGGAGEKLFF. The CDR3 DNA follows: TGTGCCAGCAGTTCAGGGGGCGCCGGTGAAAAACTGTTTTTT.

This clonotype has at least ten counts. V and J are TRBV6-1 and TRBJ1-5; D is perhaps TRBD1 (5 bases). Germline-derived CDR1 and CDR2 are MNHNS and SASEGT. The V end lost 5 bases, the J end lost 2 bases, and 16 bases lay between the germline ends. This CDR3 comprises 16 residues. In DNA form, the CDR3 reads TGTGCCAGCAGTTCCGTGACAGCAACCGGCAATCAGCCCCAGCATTTT. This codes for CASSSVTATGNQPQHF.

The chain combines TRBV9 with TRBJ2-1, with D hard to call. Germline V lookup: CDR1 SGDLS, CDR2 YYNGEE. Trimming cost V 3 bases and J 4 bases, with 5 bases left between them. The CDR3 is made up of 12 amino acids. The CDR3 is CASSDAYNEQFF. In nucleotides, the CDR3 is TGTGCCAGCAGCGATGCTTACAATGAGCAGTTCTTC.

In the case of this clonotype: A read error may explain this, as a much larger clone is one base away. V and J are TRBV30 and TRBJ1-1; TRBD1 aligns across 8 bases. This CDR3 comprises 15 residues. The germline V gene encodes CDR1 GTSNPN and CDR2 SVGIG (reference sequence). The CDR3 DNA reads TGTGCCCGGAGTGTACAGGGACAGGTTTACACTGAAGCTTTCTTT. It specifies CARSVQGQVYTEAFF.

The J gene is TRBJ1-4, the V gene TRBV2; no definite D call. The germline V and J ends were trimmed by 4 bases and 7 bases, with 16 bases remaining between them. Germline-derived CDR1 and CDR2 are SNHLY and FYNNEI. The CDR3 spans 15 residues. CDR3 DNA: TGTGCCAGCAGTGTGGGCGGGGTATATTGTGAAAAACTGTTTTTT. Translation gives CASSVGGVYCEKLFF.

Many counts were recorded for this clonotype. The chain links TRBV3-1 to TRBJ2-3, with no clear D. Germline V CDR1 and CDR2: LGHDT, YNNKEL (reference sequence). The V end was cut by 1 base, the J end by 1 base, with 6 bases between. The CDR3 contains 14 residues. CDR3 loop: CASSQVAGTDTQYF. The CDR3 bases are TGTGCCAGCAGCCAAGTGGCGGGCACAGATACGCAGTATTTT.

This clonotype was found a few times. The CDR3 DNA follows: TGTGCCAGCTCACCACGTAGCGGAGGAGACTACGAGCAGTACTTC. Encoded protein: CASSPRSGGDYEQYF. The chain is built from TRBV18 and TRBJ2-7, with D possibly matching TRBD2 (6 bases). V dropped 1 base and J dropped 3 bases, with 13 bases sitting between them. This CDR3 has 15 residues. Germline assignment: CDR1 KGHSH and CDR2 LQKENI.

This chain joins TRBV15 and TRBJ2-5; 15 nucleotides match TRBD2. CDR1 and CDR2 (germline): LNHNV, YYDKDF (reference sequence). This CDR3 spans 16 amino acids. V gave up 1 base and J gave up 5 bases; unmatched junction bases: 2. CDR3 residues: CATSRGTSGGVETQYF. In nucleotides, the CDR3 is TGTGCCACCAGCAGAGGGACTAGCGGGGGGGTGGAGACCCAGTACTTC.

The chain recombines TRBV12-3 or TRBV12-4 with TRBJ2-5, with D possibly matching TRBD2 (6 bases). Trimming pared 3 bases from V and 5 bases from J, leaving 16 bases between. The CDR3 has 15 residues. For the CDR3, the DNA is TGTGCCAGCAGTTTTGGTGGGGGGAGTGGGGAGACCCAGTACTTC. Translated: CASSFGGGSGETQYF.

This clonotype was detected many times. This rearrangement joins TRBV7-9 to TRBJ2-5, with D perhaps TRBD1 (5 bases). The CDR3 is 13 amino acids. Looked up from germline, CDR1 is SEHNR and CDR2 is FQNEAQ (reference sequence). V was cut by 5 bases and J by 5 bases, with 12 bases left in between. The CDR3 nucleotides are TGTGCCAGCAGCATACAGGTGGAGGAGACCCAGTACTTC. This sequence encodes CASSIQVEETQYF.

The sample holds a few counts of this clonotype. This rearrangement joins TRBV2 to TRBJ2-1; D possibly corresponds to TRBD2 (5 bases). In germline, CDR1 is SNHLY, CDR2 FYNNEI. This CDR3 contains 19 residues. Trimming pared 6 bases from V and 1 base from J, leaving 25 bases between. CDR3: CASSQGRRAGGRSYNEQFF. Here the CDR3 DNA reads TGTGCCAGCAGCCAAGGTCGCCGGGCGGGCGGGCGTTCCTACAATGAGCAGTTCTTC. Looking up the rest from reference TRBV2 and TRBJ2-1 gives the full variable domain: EPEVTQTPSHQVTQMGQEVILRCVPISNHLYFYWYRQILGQKVEFLVSFYNNEISEKSEIFDDQFSVERPDGSNFTLKIRSTKLEDSAMYFCASSQGRRAGGRSYNEQFFGPGTRLTVL.

Remarks on this clonotype: A much larger clone lies one base from this, so it may be a read error. J is TRBJ2-5 and V is TRBV7-9; 7 bases are a match to TRBD1. The CDR3 totals 12 residues. With V trimmed by 10 bases and J by 4 bases, 6 bases remained unmatched. Germline loops: CDR1 SEHNR, CDR2 FQNEAQ (reference sequence). The CDR3 sequence: CATRDSPETQYF. In nucleotides, the CDR3 is TGTGCCACCCGGGACAGCCCAGAGACCCAGTACTTC.

This clonotype was counted between two and nine times. This chain joins TRBV9 and TRBJ2-7; D gene uncertain. Trimming took 0 bases from V and 4 from J, leaving 14 bases between them. Germline loops: CDR1 SGDLS, CDR2 YYNGEE. This CDR3 contains 15 residues. In DNA form, the CDR3 reads TGTGCCAGCAGCGTAGATCTCGGGCGGAGATACGAGCAGTACTTC. Translation: CASSVDLGRRYEQYF.

The rearrangement links TRBV9 to TRBJ2-7; D ambiguous. This CDR3 has 12 amino acids. The germline CDR1 and CDR2 sequences are SGDLS and YYNGEE. V shed 7 bases and J shed 4 bases, with 12 bases lying between them. The CDR3 sequence: CASGYESYEQYF. The CDR3 nucleotides read TGTGCCAGCGGGTACGAGAGTTACGAGCAGTACTTC.

The sample holds many counts of this clonotype. CDR3 region: CASSQRGDSNQPQHF. The CDR3 DNA reads as TGCGCCAGCAGCCAACGTGGGGATAGCAATCAGCCCCAGCATTTT. The chain uses TRBV4-1 and TRBJ1-5, with no clear D. CDR3 size: 15 residues. V was trimmed by 2 bases and J by 0 bases, leaving 8 bases between them. CDR1 MGHRA and CDR2 YSYEKL come from the germline V gene.

Of note for this clonotype: A single base separates this from a much larger clone, so it may be a read error. It is likely a read error, because the conserved phenylalanine at the end of the CDR3 is missing. The J gene is TRBJ1-1, the V gene TRBV6-2 or TRBV6-3, with a tentative D call TRBD1 (5 bases). V dropped 0 bases and J dropped 3 bases, with 8 bases sitting between them. The germline gives CDR1 MNHEY, CDR2 SVGEGT. The CDR3 runs to 14 residues. The CDR3 protein is CASSYSAGHTEAFL. Written as DNA, the CDR3 is TGTGCCAGCAGTTACTCGGCAGGGCACACTGAAGCTTTCCTT.

Remarks on this clonotype: Sequence at one end of the junction differs from germline and may be a read error. The chain has TRBV7-3 and TRBJ2-3; D remains ambiguous. Germline loops: CDR1 SGHTA, CDR2 FQGTGA. This CDR3 spans 12 amino acids. Here the CDR3 reads CASGFGGDTQYF. Here the CDR3 DNA reads TGTGCCAGCGGCTTCGGTGGTGATACGCAGTATTTT. Complete variable domain (other parts from reference TRBV7-3 and TRBJ2-3): GAGVSQTPSNKVTEKGKYVELRCDPISGHTALYWYRQSLGQGPEFLIYFQGTGAADDSGLPNDRFFAVRPEGSVSTLKIQRTERGDSAVYLCASGFGGDTQYFGPGTRLTVL.

The chain couples TRBV10-3 to TRBJ1-4; a possible D gene is TRBD1 (5 bases). The V end was cut by 2 bases, the J end by 3 bases, with 10 bases between. The CDR3 extends over 15 amino acids. Germline CDR1 reads ENHRY; CDR2 reads SYGVKD. CDR3 sequence reads: CAISEGRASNEKLFF. DNA for the CDR3: TGTGCCATCAGTGAGGGCAGGGCCTCTAATGAAAAACTGTTTTTT.

The chain recombines TRBV24-1 with TRBJ2-5; D is unclear. CDR1 is KGHDR, CDR2 SFDVKD, per germline. The CDR3 consists of 14 residues. V lost 4 bases and J lost 4, with 12 bases in between. CDR3 loop: CATSDLNSLETQYF. The CDR3, as DNA: TGTGCCACCAGTGACCTCAACAGCTTAGAGACCCAGTACTTC.